The 22 T cell receptor beta chains in this list originate from one sample, sequenced in a study of blood T cell repertoires in COVID-19. TCRdb keeps only in-frame clones here, not all; method: immunoSEQ multiplex PCR. The sample holds tens of thousands of clones, around nine tenths seen once. Material: peripheral blood. These receptor sequences come from a man in his fifties with active COVID-19.

The chain carries TRBV4-3 and TRBJ2-6, with D maybe TRBD2 (6 bases). V was shortened by 1 base and J by 0 bases, with 10 bases between the two germline ends. This CDR3 contains 17 residues. Germline V gives CDR1 LGHNA, CDR2 YSLEER. The CDR3 spells CASSQAAGYSGANVLTF. The CDR3 coding sequence is TGCGCCAGCAGCCAAGCCGCGGGATACTCTGGGGCCAACGTCCTGACTTTC.

The chain has TRBV11-3 and TRBJ2-2; possibly TRBD1 for D (6 bases). V was pared by 4 bases and J by 6 bases, with 9 bases between. The CDR3 is 13 amino acids. The V gene's germline CDR1 is SGHNT and CDR2 YENEEA. This CDR3 is CASSSQGSGELFF. In nucleotides, the CDR3 is TGTGCCAGCAGCTCACAGGGCTCCGGGGAGCTGTTTTTT.

The chain recombines TRBV28 with TRBJ1-2, with D hard to call. V gave up 5 bases and J gave up 7 bases, with 17 bases separating them. Germline CDR1 reads MDHEN; CDR2 reads SYDVKM. CDR3 length: 14 residues. CDR3: CASSAPGIIGGYTF. The CDR3, as DNA: TGTGCCAGCAGTGCCCCCGGGATTATCGGTGGCTACACCTTC.

The J gene is TRBJ2-6, the V gene TRBV5-6; D is possibly TRBD2 (5 bases). Trimming took 0 bases from V and 4 from J, leaving 14 bases between them. The CDR3 runs to 17 residues. Germline V gene lookup returns CDR1 SGHDT and CDR2 YYEEEE. CDR3 region: CASSLVTEVWGANVLTF. Here the CDR3 DNA reads TGTGCCAGCAGCTTGGTTACGGAGGTGTGGGGGGCCAACGTCCTGACTTTC.

The V call is TRBV5-1, the J call TRBJ2-2; no clear D gene. Trimming took 2 bases from V and 6 from J, leaving 8 bases between them. The CDR3 contains 13 residues. Germline CDR1 is SGHRS and CDR2 is YFSETQ. CDR3: CASSFGLAGELFF. The CDR3 DNA follows: TGCGCCAGCAGCTTCGGGTTGGCCGGGGAGCTGTTTTTT.

The rearrangement links TRBV30 to TRBJ2-7, with 8 positions matching TRBD2. The ends lost 0 bases at V and 12 bases at J; junction bases unmatched: 4. Germline lookup yields CDR1 GTSNPN and CDR2 SVGIG (reference sequence). The CDR3 contains 11 residues. CDR3 sequence reads: CAWSVASGRYF. The CDR3 bases are TGTGCCTGGAGTGTAGCAAGCGGGAGGTACTTC.

The chain uses TRBV5-1 and TRBJ2-2; 7 bases fit TRBD2. The CDR3 consists of 16 residues. Germline CDR1 SGHRS, CDR2 YFSETQ. J gave up 7 bases and V 3 bases, and 12 bases lay outside the gene matches. CDR3 in DNA: TGCGCCAGCAGCTCCACCGGGGGGAATATGGGCGGGGAGCTGTTTTTT. Protein sequence: CASSSTGGNMGGELFF.

The rearrangement links TRBV29-1 to TRBJ2-7; 10 bases line up with TRBD1. V dropped 4 bases and J dropped 2; count of bases not matched to a gene: 5. The CDR3 is made up of 14 amino acids. Germline V lookup: CDR1 SQVTM, CDR2 ANQGSEA. This CDR3 is CSVATGGRPYEQYF. CDR3 nucleotides: TGCAGCGTTGCGACAGGGGGCCGTCCCTACGAGCAGTACTTC.

The chain links TRBV20-1 to TRBJ2-7; 11 bases match TRBD1. The length of the CDR3 is 15 residues. Germline trimming cut 3 bases from V and 1 base from J; bases unmatched to any gene: 5. CDR1 and CDR2 from the germline V gene are DFQATT and SNEGSKA (reference sequence). Here the CDR3 reads CSASIGTGGSYEQYF. The CDR3 DNA is TGCAGTGCTAGTATTGGGACAGGGGGATCCTACGAGCAGTACTTC.

In its sample, this clone was seen once. The J gene is TRBJ2-1, the V gene TRBV6-1; 7 bases are a match to TRBD1. Germline V gene lookup returns CDR1 MNHNS and CDR2 SASEGT. CDR3 length: 12 residues. Trimming at V came to 2 bases and at J to 15 bases, leaving 7 bases not matched to a gene. The CDR3 spells CASSESEGAPFF. The CDR3 DNA reads as TGTGCCAGCAGTGAATCTGAGGGGGCCCCGTTCTTC.

V gene TRBV18 combines with J gene TRBJ2-5, with D unclear. V lost 1 base and J 3 bases, leaving 12 bases between the germline ends. Germline assignment: CDR1 KGHSH and CDR2 LQKENI. This CDR3 has 15 residues. CDR3 DNA sequence: TGTGCCAGCTCACCACTCAGTTTCCAGAAAGAGACCCAGTACTTC. Protein: CASSPLSFQKETQYF.

The CDR3 here is CASSLTGATYEQYF. DNA of the CDR3: TGCGCCAGCAGCTTGACAGGGGCTACCTACGAGCAGTACTTC. The chain has TRBV5-1 and TRBJ2-7, with TRBD1 matching 7 bases. The CDR3 is 14 residues long. The germline CDR1 and CDR2 sequences are SGHRS and YFSETQ. With V trimmed by 1 base and J by 2 bases, 3 bases remained unmatched.

The chain employs TRBV30 and TRBJ2-7; D is uncertain. The CDR3 has 13 residues. The germline V gene has CDR1 GTSNPN and CDR2 SVGIG (reference sequence). V was shortened by 3 bases and J by 4 bases, with 13 bases between the two germline ends. The CDR3 DNA reads as TGTGCCTGGAGATCCACCCGGCGGTACGAGCAGTACTTC. Amino acids: CAWRSTRRYEQYF.

The chain has TRBV7-2 and TRBJ2-7; tentatively, D is TRBD1 (5 bases). The V gene lost 0 bases and the J gene lost 2 bases, with 5 bases spanning the gap. This CDR3 contains 13 residues. Germline CDR1 is SGHTA and CDR2 is FQGNSA. This CDR3 is CASSLATAYEQYF. The CDR3 bases are TGTGCCAGCAGCTTAGCGACAGCCTACGAGCAGTACTTC.

This chain joins TRBV5-5 and TRBJ2-3; the D gene is possibly TRBD2 (5 bases). The germline V gene encodes CDR1 SGHKS and CDR2 YYEKEE (reference sequence). V was shortened by 1 base and J by 3 bases, with 9 bases between the two germline ends. The CDR3 length is 14 residues. CDR3 protein: CASSLRLQTDTQYF. The CDR3 DNA follows: TGTGCCAGCAGCTTGAGACTACAGACAGATACGCAGTATTTT.

The chain has TRBV18 and TRBJ1-5, with a tentative D call TRBD1 (6 bases). Germline loops: CDR1 KGHSH, CDR2 LQKENI. The length of the CDR3 is 15 residues. The V and J ends lost 3 bases and 9 bases respectively, with 18 bases between them. CDR3 nucleotides: TGTGCCAGCTCACCGGGAGGGGGGGGGTTCGCGCCCCAGCATTTT. It codes for CASSPGGGGFAPQHF.

This clone was seen just once. The chain employs TRBV24-1 and TRBJ2-1, with 9 bases that match TRBD2. The V segment lost 4 bases and the J segment 5 bases; nucleotides outside the gene matches: 14. CDR3 size: 18 residues. CDR1 and CDR2 from the germline V gene are KGHDR and SFDVKD. The CDR3 protein is CATSEPSGGVAGDNEQFF. The CDR3 DNA reads as TGTGCCACCAGTGAACCCTCCGGAGGGGTAGCGGGAGACAATGAGCAGTTCTTC.

The chain uses TRBV5-1 and TRBJ1-3, with 7 bases aligning to TRBD1. Germline loops: CDR1 SGHRS, CDR2 YFSETQ. Unmatched junction bases numbered 7, after V lost 5 bases and J lost 2 bases. The CDR3 runs 15 residues. CDR3 sequence (DNA): TGCGCCAGCAGACTCTCGACAGGGACTGGAAACACCATATATTTT. Its protein is CASRLSTGTGNTIYF.

V is TRBV5-4 and J is TRBJ2-3; 8 positions agree with TRBD2. Germline CDR1 reads SGHNT; CDR2 reads YYREEE (reference sequence). J gave up 0 bases and V 3 bases, and 3 bases lay outside the gene matches. CDR3 length: 15 residues. The CDR3 loop reads CASSSQRGSTDTQYF. In nucleotides, the CDR3 is TGTGCCAGCAGCTCCCAGCGGGGGAGCACAGATACGCAGTATTTT. Filled out from reference TRBV5-4 and TRBJ2-3, the complete variable domain reads ETGVTQSPTHLIKTRGQQVTLRCSSQSGHNTVSWYQQALGQGPQFIFQYYREEENGRGNFPPRFSGLQFPNYSSELNVNALELDDSALYLCASSSQRGSTDTQYFGPGTRLTVL.

The V call is TRBV6-5, the J call TRBJ2-2; no definite D call. The V and J ends lost 7 bases and 0 bases respectively, with 9 bases between them. Germline assignment: CDR1 MNHEY and CDR2 SVGAGI. The CDR3 loop spans 14 amino acids. CDR3 nucleotides: TGTGCCAGCATCGTGAGAGCGAACACCGGGGAGCTGTTTTTT. Encoded protein: CASIVRANTGELFF.

The chain links TRBV18 to TRBJ1-1, with D perhaps matching TRBD1 (6 bases). Germline V CDR1 and CDR2: KGHSH, LQKENI. The ends were cut back, 4 bases at V and 1 base at J, with 10 bases in the middle. The length of the CDR3 is 14 residues. CDR3 in amino acids: CASSLQGRNTEAFF. CDR3 nucleotide sequence: TGTGCCAGCTCACTCCAGGGGAGGAACACTGAAGCTTTCTTT.

The CDR3 bases are TGTGCCAGTAGTATTAACAGGAACACTGAAGCTTTCTTT. Translated, it gives CASSINRNTEAFF. The J gene is TRBJ1-1, the V gene TRBV19, with unresolved D. This CDR3 spans 13 amino acids. From germline, CDR1 is LNHDA and CDR2 SQIVND (reference sequence). Trimming left V 3 bases short and J 1 base short, with 6 bases between.